This T cell receptor (beta chain) was captured in a study of blood T cell repertoires in COVID-19. Turning to the study itself: Sites across the United States, Italy and Spain contributed samples from acute and convalescent COVID-19. Sources were T cells, B-cell-depleted T cells, or PBMCs; the material itself was cDNA or gDNA.

The method was immunoSEQ multiplex PCR; TCRdb's version includes in-frame clones alone and lacks a portion of them. The profile shows about 150,000 clones, approximately 83% of them singletons. In germline, CDR1 is MNHEY, CDR2 SMNVEV (reference sequence). V gave up 8 bases and J gave up 8 bases; unmatched junction bases: 7. There are 13 residues in the CDR3. The sample comprised peripheral blood. The receptor was derived from a man between 65 and 85 years old with active or convalescent COVID-19. The V call is TRBV27, the J call TRBJ1-4; 8 nucleotides agree with TRBD1. CDR3 sequence reads: CASSRGLWEKLFF. CDR3 in DNA: TGTGCCAGCTCCAGGGGGCTGTGGGAAAAACTGTTTTTT.